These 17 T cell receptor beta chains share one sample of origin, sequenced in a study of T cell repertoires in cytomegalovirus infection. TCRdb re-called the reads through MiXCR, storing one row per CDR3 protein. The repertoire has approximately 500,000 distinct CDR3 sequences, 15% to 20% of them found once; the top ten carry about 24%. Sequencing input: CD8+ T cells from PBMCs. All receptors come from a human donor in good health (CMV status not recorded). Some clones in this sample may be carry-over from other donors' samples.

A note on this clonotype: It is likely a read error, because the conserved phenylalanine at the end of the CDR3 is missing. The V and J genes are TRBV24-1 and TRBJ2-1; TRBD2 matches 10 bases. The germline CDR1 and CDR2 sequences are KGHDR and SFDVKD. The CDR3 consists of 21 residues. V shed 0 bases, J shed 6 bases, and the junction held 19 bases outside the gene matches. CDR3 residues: CATSDLQGAVTSSGSSNEQFL. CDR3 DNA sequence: TGTGCCACCAGTGATTTGCAAGGGGCGGTTACCTCTAGCGGGAGTTCCAATGAGCAGTTCTTA.

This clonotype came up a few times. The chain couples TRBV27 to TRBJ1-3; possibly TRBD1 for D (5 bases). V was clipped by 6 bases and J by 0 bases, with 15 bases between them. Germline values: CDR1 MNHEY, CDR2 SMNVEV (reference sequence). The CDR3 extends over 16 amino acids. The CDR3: CASSRDSLLSGNTIYF. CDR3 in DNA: TGTGCCAGCAGCCGGGACTCCCTCCTCTCTGGAAACACCATATATTTT.

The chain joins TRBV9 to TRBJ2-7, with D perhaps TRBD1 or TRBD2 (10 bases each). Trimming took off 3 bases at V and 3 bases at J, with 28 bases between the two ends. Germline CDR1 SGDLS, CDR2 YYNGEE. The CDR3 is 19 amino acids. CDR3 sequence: CASSGGDRGGSSGSYEQYF. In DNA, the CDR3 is TGTGCCAGCAGCGGGGGGGACAGGGGAGGTTCTAGCGGGAGCTACGAGCAGTACTTC. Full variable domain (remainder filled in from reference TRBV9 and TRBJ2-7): DSGVTQTPKHLITATGQRVTLRCSPRSGDLSVYWYQQSLDQGLQFLIQYYNGEERAKGNILERFSAQQFPDLHSELNLSSLELGDSALYFCASSGGDRGGSSGSYEQYFGPGTRLTVT.

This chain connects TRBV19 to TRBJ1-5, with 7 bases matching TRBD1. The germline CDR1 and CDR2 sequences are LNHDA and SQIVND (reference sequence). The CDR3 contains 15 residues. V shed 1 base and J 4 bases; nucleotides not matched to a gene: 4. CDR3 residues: CASSIVSGGNQPQHF. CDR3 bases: TGTGCCAGTAGTATAGTCTCAGGGGGGAATCAGCCCCAGCATTTT.

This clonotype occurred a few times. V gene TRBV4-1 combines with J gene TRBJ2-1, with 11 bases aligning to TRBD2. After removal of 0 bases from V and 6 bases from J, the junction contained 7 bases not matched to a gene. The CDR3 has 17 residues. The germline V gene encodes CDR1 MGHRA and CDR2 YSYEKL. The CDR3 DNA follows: TGCGCCAGCAGCCAAGATTCGGATAGCGGGAGGGCCAATGAGCAGTTCTTC. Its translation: CASSQDSDSGRANEQFF.

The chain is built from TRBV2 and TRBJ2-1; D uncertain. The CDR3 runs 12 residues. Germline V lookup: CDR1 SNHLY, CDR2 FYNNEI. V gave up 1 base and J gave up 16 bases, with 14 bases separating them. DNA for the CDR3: TGTGCCAGCAGTGAAGAACCGTTTTTTCAATTCTTC. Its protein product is CASSEEPFFQFF.

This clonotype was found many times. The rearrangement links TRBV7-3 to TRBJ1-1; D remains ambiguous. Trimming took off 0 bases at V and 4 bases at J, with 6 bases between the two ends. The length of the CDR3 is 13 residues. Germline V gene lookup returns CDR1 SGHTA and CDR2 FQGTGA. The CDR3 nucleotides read TGTGCCAGCAGCTTAACGCCCGGCACTGAAGCTTTCTTT. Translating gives CASSLTPGTEAFF. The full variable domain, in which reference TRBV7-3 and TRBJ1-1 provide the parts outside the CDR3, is GAGVSQTPSNKVTEKGKYVELRCDPISGHTALYWYRQSLGQGPEFLIYFQGTGAADDSGLPNDRFFAVRPEGSVSTLKIQRTERGDSAVYLCASSLTPGTEAFFGQGTRLTVV.

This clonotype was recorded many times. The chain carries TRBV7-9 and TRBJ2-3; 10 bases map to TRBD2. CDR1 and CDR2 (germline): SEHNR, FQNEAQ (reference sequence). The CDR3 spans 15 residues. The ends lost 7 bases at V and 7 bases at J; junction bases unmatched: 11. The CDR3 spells CASTPPAGGTYTQYF. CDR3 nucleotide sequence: TGTGCCAGCACCCCCCCAGCGGGGGGGACCTATACGCAGTATTTT.

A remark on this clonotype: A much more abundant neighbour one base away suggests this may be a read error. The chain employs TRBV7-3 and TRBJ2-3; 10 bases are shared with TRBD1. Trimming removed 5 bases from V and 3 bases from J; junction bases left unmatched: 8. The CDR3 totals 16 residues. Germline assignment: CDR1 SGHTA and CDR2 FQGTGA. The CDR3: CASSPNPGQGTDTQYF. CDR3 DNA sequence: TGTGCCAGCAGCCCAAACCCGGGACAGGGGACAGATACGCAGTATTTT.

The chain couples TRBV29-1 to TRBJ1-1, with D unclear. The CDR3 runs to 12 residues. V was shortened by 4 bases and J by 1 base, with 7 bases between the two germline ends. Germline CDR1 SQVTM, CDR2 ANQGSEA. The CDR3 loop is CSVGQPNTEAFF. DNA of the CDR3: TGCAGCGTTGGGCAGCCGAACACTGAAGCTTTCTTT. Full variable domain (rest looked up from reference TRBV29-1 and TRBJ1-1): SAVISQKPSRDICQRGTSLTIQCQVDSQVTMMFWYRQQPGQSLTLIATANQGSEATYESGFVIDKFPISRPNLTFSTLTVSNMSPEDSSIYLCSVGQPNTEAFFGQGTRLTVV.

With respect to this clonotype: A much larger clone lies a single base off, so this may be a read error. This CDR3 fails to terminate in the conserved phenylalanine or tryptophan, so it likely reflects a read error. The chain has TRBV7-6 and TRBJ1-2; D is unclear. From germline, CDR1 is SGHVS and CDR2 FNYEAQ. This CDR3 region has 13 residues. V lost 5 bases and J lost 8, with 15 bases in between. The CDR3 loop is CASSGRPLDGYTL. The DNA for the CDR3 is TGTGCCAGCAGCGGCAGGCCGCTCGACGGCTACACCTTA.

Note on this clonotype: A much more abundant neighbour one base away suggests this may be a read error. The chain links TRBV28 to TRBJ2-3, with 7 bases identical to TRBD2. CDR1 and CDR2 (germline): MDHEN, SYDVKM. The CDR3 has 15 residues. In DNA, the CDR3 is TGTGCCAGCAGTTTAGGGAGGGCCTACACAGATATGCAGTATTTT. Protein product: CASSLGRAYTDMQYF.

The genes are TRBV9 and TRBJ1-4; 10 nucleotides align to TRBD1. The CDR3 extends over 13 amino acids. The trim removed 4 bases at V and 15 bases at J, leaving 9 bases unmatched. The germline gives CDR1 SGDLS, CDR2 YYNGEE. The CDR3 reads CASSPGRTGGMFF. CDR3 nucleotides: TGTGCCAGCAGCCCAGGGCGGACAGGGGGAATGTTTTTT.

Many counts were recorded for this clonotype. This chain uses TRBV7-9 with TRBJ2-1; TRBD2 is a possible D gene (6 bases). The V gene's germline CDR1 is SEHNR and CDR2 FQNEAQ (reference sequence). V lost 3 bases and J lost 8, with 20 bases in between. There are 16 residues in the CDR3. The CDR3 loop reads CASSLPGRGPFDEQFF. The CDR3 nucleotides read TGTGCCAGCAGCTTGCCGGGGCGGGGCCCCTTCGATGAGCAGTTCTTC.

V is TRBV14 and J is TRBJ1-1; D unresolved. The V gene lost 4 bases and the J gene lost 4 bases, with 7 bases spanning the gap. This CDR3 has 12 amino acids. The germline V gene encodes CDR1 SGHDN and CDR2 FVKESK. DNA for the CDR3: TGTGCCAGCAGCCCCCACGGCACTGAAGCTTTCTTT. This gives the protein CASSPHGTEAFF.

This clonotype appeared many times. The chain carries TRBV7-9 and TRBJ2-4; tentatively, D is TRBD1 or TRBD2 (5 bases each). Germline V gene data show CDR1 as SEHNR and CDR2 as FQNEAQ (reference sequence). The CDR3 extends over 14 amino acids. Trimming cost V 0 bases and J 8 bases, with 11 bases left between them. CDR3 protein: CASSLASSRDIQYF. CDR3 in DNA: TGTGCCAGCAGCTTAGCGTCTAGCAGGGACATTCAGTACTTC.

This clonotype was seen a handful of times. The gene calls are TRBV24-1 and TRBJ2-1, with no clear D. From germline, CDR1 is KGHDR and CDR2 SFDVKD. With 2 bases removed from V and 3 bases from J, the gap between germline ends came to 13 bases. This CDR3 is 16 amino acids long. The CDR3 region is CATSDSNFESYNEQFF. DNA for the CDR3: TGTGCCACCAGTGATTCAAATTTCGAGAGCTACAATGAGCAGTTCTTC.